The present entry profiles one T cell receptor (beta chain) with its context. How the authors handled the data: Quantification of nucleated cells was approximated via reference gene primer amplification. Assay used: immunoSEQ multiplex PCR; TCRdb lists only in-frame clones, some missing. The D gene and trimming were derived from the DNA, and the V and J assignments and clone size from that table. The sample comprises approximately 90,000 clones, 75% to 90% of which are singletons, and roughly 40% rests with the top ten. The sample comes from a study of blood T cell repertoires in COVID-19. The sample comprised peripheral blood. The clonotype comes from a man older than 75 with acute or convalescent COVID-19.

This chain's CDR3 is CASSLTGIGNSPLHF. For the CDR3, the DNA is TGTGCCAGTAGCCTGACAGGAATCGGGAATTCACCCCTCCACTTT. The chain uses TRBV19 and TRBJ1-6; weak D call: TRBD1 (6 bases). The germline V gene has CDR1 LNHDA and CDR2 SQIVND (reference sequence). The CDR3 is made up of 15 amino acids. Trimming shortened V by 6 bases and J by 7 bases, and 16 bases separated the two germline ends.